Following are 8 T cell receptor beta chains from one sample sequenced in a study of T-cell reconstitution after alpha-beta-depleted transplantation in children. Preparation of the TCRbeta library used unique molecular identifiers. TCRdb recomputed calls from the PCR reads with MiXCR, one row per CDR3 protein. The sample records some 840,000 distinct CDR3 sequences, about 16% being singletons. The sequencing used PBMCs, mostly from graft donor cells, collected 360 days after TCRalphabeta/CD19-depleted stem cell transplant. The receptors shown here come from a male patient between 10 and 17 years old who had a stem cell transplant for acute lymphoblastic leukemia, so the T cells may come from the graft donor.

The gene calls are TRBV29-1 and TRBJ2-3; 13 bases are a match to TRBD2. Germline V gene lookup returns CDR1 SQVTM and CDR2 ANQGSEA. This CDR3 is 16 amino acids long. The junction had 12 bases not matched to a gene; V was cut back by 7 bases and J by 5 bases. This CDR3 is CSESPQGLAGLDTQYF. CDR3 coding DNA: TGCAGCGAGTCACCCCAGGGACTAGCGGGACTAGATACGCAGTATTTT.

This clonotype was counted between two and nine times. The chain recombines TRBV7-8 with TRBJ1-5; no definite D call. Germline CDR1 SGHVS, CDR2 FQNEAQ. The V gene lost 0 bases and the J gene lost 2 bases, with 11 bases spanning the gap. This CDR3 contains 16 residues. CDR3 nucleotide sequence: TGTGCCAGCAGCTTAGCTCGGGGTCCCGGCAATCAGCCCCAGCATTTT. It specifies CASSLARGPGNQPQHF.

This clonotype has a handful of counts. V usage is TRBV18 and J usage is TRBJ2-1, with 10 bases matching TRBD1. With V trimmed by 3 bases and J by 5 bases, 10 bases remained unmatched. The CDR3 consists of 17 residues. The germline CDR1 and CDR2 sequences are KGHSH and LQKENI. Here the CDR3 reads CASSPLPGGTGDNEQFF. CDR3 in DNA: TGTGCCAGCTCACCGCTACCCGGAGGGACAGGGGACAATGAGCAGTTCTTC.

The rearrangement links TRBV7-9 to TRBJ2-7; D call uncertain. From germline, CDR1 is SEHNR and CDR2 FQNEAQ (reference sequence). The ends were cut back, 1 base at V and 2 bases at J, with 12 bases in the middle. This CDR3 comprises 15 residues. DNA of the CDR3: TGTGCCAGCAGCTTAGTCCCAACATTAACCTACGAGCAGTACTTC. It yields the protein CASSLVPTLTYEQYF. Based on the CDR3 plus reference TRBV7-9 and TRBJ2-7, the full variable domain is DTGVSQNPRHKITKRGQNVTFRCDPISEHNRLYWYRQTLGQGPEFLTYFQNEAQLEKSRLLSDRFSAERPKGSFSTLEIQRTEQGDSAMYLCASSLVPTLTYEQYFGPGTRLTVT.

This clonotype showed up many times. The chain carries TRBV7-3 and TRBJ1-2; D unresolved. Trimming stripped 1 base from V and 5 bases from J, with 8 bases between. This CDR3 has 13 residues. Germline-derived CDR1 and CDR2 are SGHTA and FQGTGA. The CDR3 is CASSLSSQYGYTF. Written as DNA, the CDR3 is TGTGCCAGCAGCTTAAGCTCCCAATATGGCTACACCTTC.

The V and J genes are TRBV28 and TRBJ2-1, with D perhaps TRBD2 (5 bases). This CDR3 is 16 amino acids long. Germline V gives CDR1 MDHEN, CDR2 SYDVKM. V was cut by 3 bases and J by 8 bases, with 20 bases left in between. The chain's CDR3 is CASSFRSWAGVDEQFF. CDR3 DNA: TGTGCCAGCAGTTTTCGGAGTTGGGCGGGTGTGGATGAGCAGTTCTTC.

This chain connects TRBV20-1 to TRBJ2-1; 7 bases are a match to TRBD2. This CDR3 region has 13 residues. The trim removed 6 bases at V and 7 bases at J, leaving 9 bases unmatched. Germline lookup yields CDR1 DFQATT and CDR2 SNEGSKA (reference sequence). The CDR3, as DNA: TGCAGTGCGCGAGCGGGAAGAGCGAATGAGCAGTTCTTC. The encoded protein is CSARAGRANEQFF.

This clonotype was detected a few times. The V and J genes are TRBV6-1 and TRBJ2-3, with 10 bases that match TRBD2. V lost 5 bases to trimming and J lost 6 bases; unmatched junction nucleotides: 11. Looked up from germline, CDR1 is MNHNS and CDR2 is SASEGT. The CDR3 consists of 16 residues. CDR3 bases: TGTGCCAGCAGTCCCCTTCTAGCGGGAGAGGAGGATACGCAGTATTTT. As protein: CASSPLLAGEEDTQYF.